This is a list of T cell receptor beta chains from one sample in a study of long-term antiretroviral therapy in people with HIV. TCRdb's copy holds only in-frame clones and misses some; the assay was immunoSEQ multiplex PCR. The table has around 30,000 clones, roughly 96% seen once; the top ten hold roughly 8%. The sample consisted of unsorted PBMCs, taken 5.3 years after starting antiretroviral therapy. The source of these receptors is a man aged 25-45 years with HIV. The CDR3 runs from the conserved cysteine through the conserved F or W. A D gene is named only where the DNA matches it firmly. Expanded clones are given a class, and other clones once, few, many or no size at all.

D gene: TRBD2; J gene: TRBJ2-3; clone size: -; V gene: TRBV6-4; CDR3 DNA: TGTGCCAGCAGTGAATTAGCGGGCTCAGATACGCAGTATTTT; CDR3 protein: CASSELAGSDTQYF
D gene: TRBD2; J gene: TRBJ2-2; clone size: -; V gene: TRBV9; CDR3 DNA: TGTGCCAGCAGCGTAGTAGCGGGGGGGCCCACCGGGGAGCTGTTTTTT; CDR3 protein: CASSVVAGGPTGELFF
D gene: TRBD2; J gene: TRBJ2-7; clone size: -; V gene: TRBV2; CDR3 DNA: TGTGCCAGCACCACAAGGGGGGGCGGGAGGTCCTACGAGCAGTACTTC; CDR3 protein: CASTTRGGGRSYEQYF
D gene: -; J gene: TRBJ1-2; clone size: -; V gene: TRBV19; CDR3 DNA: TGTGCCAGTAGTCCTAGGACAGTCTATGGCTACACCTTC; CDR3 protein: CASSPRTVYGYTF
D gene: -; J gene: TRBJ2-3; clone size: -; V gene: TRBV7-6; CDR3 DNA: TGTGCCAGCAGCTCCCAGGACAGCGGAGAAATTTTAGATACGCAGTATTTT; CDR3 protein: CASSSQDSGEILDTQYF
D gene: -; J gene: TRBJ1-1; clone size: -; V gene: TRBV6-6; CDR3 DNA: TGTGCCGGAATGACAGGGAACACTGAAGCTTTCTTT; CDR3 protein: CAGMTGNTEAFF
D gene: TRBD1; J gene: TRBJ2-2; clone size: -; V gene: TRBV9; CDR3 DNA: TGTGCCAGCAGCTCTCCGGGACAGGGGAGCGCCGGGGAGCTGTTTTTT; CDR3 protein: CASSSPGQGSAGELFF
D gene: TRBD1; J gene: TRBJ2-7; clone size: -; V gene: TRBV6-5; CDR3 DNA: TGTGCCAGCAGCCCCCGGACAGGCGAGCAGTACTTC; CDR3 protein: CASSPRTGEQYF
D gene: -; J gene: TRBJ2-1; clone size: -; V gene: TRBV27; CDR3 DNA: TGTGCCAGCAGTGCGGACTCGAACTCCTACAATGAGCAGTTCTTC; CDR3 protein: CASSADSNSYNEQFF
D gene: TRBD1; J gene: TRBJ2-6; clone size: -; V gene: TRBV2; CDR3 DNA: TGTGCCAGCAGTGAAAGGGGACAGGGGGCGTCTGGGGCCAACGTCCTGACTTTC; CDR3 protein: CASSERGQGASGANVLTF
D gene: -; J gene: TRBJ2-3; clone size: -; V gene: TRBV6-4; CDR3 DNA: TGTGCCAGGATAGGTGGTACGCAGTATTTT; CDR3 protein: CARIGGTQYF
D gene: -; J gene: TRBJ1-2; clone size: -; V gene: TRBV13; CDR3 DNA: TGTGCCAGCAGCTCCCCCGGGGGCTTCAACTATGGCTACACCTTC; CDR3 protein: CASSSPGGFNYGYTF
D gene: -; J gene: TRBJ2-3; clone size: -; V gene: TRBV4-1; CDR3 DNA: TGCGCCAGCAGCCAAGATCTAGGGGGGTCGGGCACAGATACGCAGTATTTT; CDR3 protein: CASSQDLGGSGTDTQYF
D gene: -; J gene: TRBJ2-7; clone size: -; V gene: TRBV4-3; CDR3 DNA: TGCGCCAGCAGCCAATGGGGGGCAGGGGGCTCCTACGAGCAGTACTTC; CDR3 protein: CASSQWGAGGSYEQYF
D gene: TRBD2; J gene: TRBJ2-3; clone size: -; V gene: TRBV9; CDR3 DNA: TGTGCCAGCAGCGTAGAGGCGGGGGGGCCAGATACGCAGTATTTT; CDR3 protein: CASSVEAGGPDTQYF
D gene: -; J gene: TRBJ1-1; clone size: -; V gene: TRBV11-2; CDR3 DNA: TGTGCCAGCAGCCCGGGACACACTGAAGCTTTCTTT; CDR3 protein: CASSPGHTEAFF
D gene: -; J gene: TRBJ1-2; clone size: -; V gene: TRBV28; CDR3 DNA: TGTGCCAGCAGCATTAACAGAGTCTATGGCTACACCTTC; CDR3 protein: CASSINRVYGYTF
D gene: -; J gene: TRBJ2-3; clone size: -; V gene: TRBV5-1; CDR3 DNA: TGCGCCAGCAGCTTGGCACAGGGAGGCACAGATACGCAGTATTTT; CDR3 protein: CASSLAQGGTDTQYF
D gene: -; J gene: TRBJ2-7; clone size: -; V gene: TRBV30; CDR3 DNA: TGTGCCTGGAGGGCCGGGGCCGGGGTAGGCGAGCAGTACTTC; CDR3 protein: CAWRAGAGVGEQYF
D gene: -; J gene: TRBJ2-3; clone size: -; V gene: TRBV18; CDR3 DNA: TGTGCCAGCTCACCATCGGTGCTAGGCACAGATACGCAGTATTTT; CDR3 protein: CASSPSVLGTDTQYF
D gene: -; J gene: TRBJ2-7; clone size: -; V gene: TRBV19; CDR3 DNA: TGTGCCAGTACTACGTGGGGGGTCGACGAGCAGTACTTC; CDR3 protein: CASTTWGVDEQYF
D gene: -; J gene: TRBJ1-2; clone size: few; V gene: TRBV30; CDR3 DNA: TGTGCCTGGAGTGTAGGTGACAGACCTAACTATGGCTACACCTTC; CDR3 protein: CAWSVGDRPNYGYTF
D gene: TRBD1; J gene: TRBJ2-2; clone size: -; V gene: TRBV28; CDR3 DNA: TGTGCCAGCAGAACTCCGGGACAGGGCCGGACCGGGGAGCTGTTTTTT; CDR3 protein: CASRTPGQGRTGELFF
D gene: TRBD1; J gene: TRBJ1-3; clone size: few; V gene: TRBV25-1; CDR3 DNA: TGTGCCACCCAGGACAGGGCCGGCTCTGGAAACACCATATATTTT; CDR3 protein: CATQDRAGSGNTIYF
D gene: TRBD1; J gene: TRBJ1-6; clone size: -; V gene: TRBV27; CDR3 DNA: TGTGCCAGCAGTGAGGACAGGGGAGGGTCACCCCTCCACTTT; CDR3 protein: CASSEDRGGSPLHF
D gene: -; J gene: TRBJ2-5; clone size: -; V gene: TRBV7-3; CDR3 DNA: TGTGCCAGCAGCTTAGGCGGGACTGGGGAGACCCAGTACTTC; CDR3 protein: CASSLGGTGETQYF
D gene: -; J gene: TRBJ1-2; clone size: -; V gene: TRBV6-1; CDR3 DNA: TGTGCCAGCAGTGAAAGATCGTCGGGCAGTAACTATGGCTACACCTTC; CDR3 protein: CASSERSSGSNYGYTF
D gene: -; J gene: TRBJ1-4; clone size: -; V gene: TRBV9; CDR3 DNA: TGTGCCAGCAGCGTAGGGGCCCAGAATGAAAAACTGTTTTTT; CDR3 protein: CASSVGAQNEKLFF
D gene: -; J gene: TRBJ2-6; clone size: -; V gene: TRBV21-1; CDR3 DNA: TGTGCCAGCAGCAAAGTATTAGGGTCCTCGATCAGCTCTGGGGCCAACGTCCTGACTTTC; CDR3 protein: CASSKVLGSSISSGANVLTF